Presented here are 32 T cell receptor beta chains from one specimen sequenced in a study of T cells in Graves' hyperthyroidism and ophthalmopathy. Amplification yielded TCR beta CDR3 regions, with RNA transcripts as the source. RT-PCR in the first round (using the HTBI primer set) targeted the TCR CDR3. In TCRdb, the multiplex PCR reads were re-called with MiXCR into one record per CDR3 protein. The table has fewer than 600,000 distinct CDR3 sequences, 13% to 15% seen once. Sequenced: blood. The receptors originated from a woman in her thirties or forties with Graves' hyperthyroidism.

V usage is TRBV7-8 and J usage is TRBJ2-6; D uncertain. The V and J ends lost 2 bases and 0 bases respectively, with 8 bases between them. Germline values: CDR1 SGHVS, CDR2 FQNEAQ. CDR3 length equals 16 residues. CDR3 bases: TGTGCCAGCAGCTTATATAGTCCCTCTGGGGCCAACGTCCTGACTTTC. Translated: CASSLYSPSGANVLTF.

The chain combines TRBV12-3 or TRBV12-4 with TRBJ2-4, with 7 positions matching TRBD2. The CDR3 totals 13 residues. The ends lost 4 bases at V and 6 bases at J; junction bases unmatched: 3. In nucleotides, the CDR3 is TGTGCCAGCAGTTCCCGGGGGGTAAACATTCAGTACTTC. It is translated as CASSSRGVNIQYF.

This clonotype has just a few counts. The gene calls are TRBV5-1 and TRBJ2-1; 7 bases are a match to TRBD1. Germline CDR1 reads SGHRS; CDR2 reads YFSETQ. V was clipped by 3 bases and J by 0 bases; unmatched bases: 3. The CDR3 has 15 residues. The CDR3 loop is CASSSRTGSYNEQFF. DNA for the CDR3: TGCGCCAGCAGCTCTCGGACAGGCTCCTACAATGAGCAGTTCTTC.

There are a few counts of this clonotype. The V call is TRBV24-1, the J call TRBJ2-1; no clear D gene. Trimming cost V 5 bases and J 2 bases, with 6 bases left between them. The germline gives CDR1 KGHDR, CDR2 SFDVKD. The CDR3 contains 13 residues. The CDR3 DNA reads TGTGCCACCAGTGCCCCAACCTACAATGAGCAGTTCTTC. As protein: CATSAPTYNEQFF.

This clonotype appeared a few times. The rearrangement links TRBV11-2 to TRBJ2-1; perhaps TRBD2 as D (6 bases). This CDR3 contains 17 residues. V lost 2 bases to trimming and J lost 0 bases, with 14 bases between them. Germline CDR1 is SGHAT and CDR2 is FQNNGV. The CDR3 here is CASSLNPSVTSYNEQFF. The CDR3 region has the DNA TGTGCCAGCAGCTTAAACCCTAGCGTGACCTCCTACAATGAGCAGTTCTTC.

This clonotype showed up many times. The chain joins TRBV3-1 to TRBJ2-1, with TRBD1 matching 9 bases. V shed 0 bases and J 7 bases; nucleotides not matched to a gene: 7. There are 16 residues in the CDR3. Germline V gene sequence: CDR1 LGHDT, CDR2 YNNKEL (reference sequence). The DNA of the CDR3 is TGTGCCAGCAGCCAAGAGACGGGACAGGGTTTTAATGAGCAGTTCTTC. This gives the protein CASSQETGQGFNEQFF.

This clonotype was observed at least ten times. The chain uses TRBV28 and TRBJ2-1; 7 nucleotides match TRBD1. The CDR3 length is 14 residues. Losses at the gene ends were 3 bases for V and 11 bases for J; bases not matched to a gene: 10. CDR1 is MDHEN, CDR2 SYDVKM, per germline. CDR3 amino acids: CASSFLTGSGKQFF. CDR3 DNA sequence: TGTGCCAGCAGTTTCCTGACAGGGTCTGGGAAGCAGTTCTTC.

This clonotype has just a few counts. The rearrangement joins TRBV7-2 to TRBJ2-1, with 10 bases lining up with TRBD2. Germline V CDR1 and CDR2: SGHTA, FQGNSA. V lost 4 bases to trimming and J lost 0 bases; unmatched junction nucleotides: 12. This CDR3 has 19 residues. CDR3 in DNA: TGTGCCAGCAGCTCCTCGACTAGCGGGCTATCGAGCTCCTACAATGAGCAGTTCTTC. Encoded protein: CASSSSTSGLSSSYNEQFF.

On this clonotype itself: A single base separates this from a much larger clone, so it may be a read error. The chain uses TRBV30 and TRBJ2-1, with 13 bases fitting TRBD2. The CDR3 length is 16 residues. Germline values: CDR1 GTSNPN, CDR2 SVGIG (reference sequence). The CDR3 is CAWSNGRGLAGNGQFF. CDR3 in DNA: TGTGCCTGGAGCAACGGACGGGGACTAGCGGGAAATGGGCAGTTCTTC.

This clonotype appeared many times. The chain couples TRBV27 to TRBJ2-7; 14 bases agree with TRBD2. This CDR3 has 16 amino acids. Losses at the gene ends were 6 bases for V and 2 bases for J; bases not matched to a gene: 6. Germline values: CDR1 MNHEY, CDR2 SMNVEV (reference sequence). In DNA, the CDR3 is TGTGCCAGCAGAGTGGGGACTAGCGGGGGTCCCTACGAGCAGTACTTC. Protein product: CASRVGTSGGPYEQYF.

The chain links TRBV6-1 to TRBJ1-2; weak D call: TRBD1 (5 bases). Trimming cost V 6 bases and J 2 bases, with 13 bases left between them. CDR1 and CDR2 from the germline V gene are MNHNS and SASEGT. The CDR3 runs 14 residues. The CDR3, as DNA: TGTGCCAGCAGCCCCGGGGGAATCAACTATGGCTACACCTTC. Its translation: CASSPGGINYGYTF.

This clonotype was recorded many times. The chain has TRBV20-1 and TRBJ1-2; no definite D call. The germline V and J ends were trimmed by 6 bases and 8 bases, with 16 bases remaining between them. Germline V CDR1 and CDR2: DFQATT, SNEGSKA (reference sequence). The CDR3 loop spans 12 amino acids. The CDR3 DNA sequence: TGCAGTGCCCCCCGGGCCTCTAACGGCTACACCTTC. This gives the protein CSAPRASNGYTF.

The chain has TRBV4-2 and TRBJ1-1; unclear D gene. V lost 0 bases and J lost 1, with 15 bases in between. Germline V CDR1 and CDR2: LGHNA, YNFKEQ. The CDR3 consists of 17 residues. The CDR3: CASSQEVGGWENTEAFF. DNA for the CDR3: TGTGCCAGCAGCCAAGAAGTAGGAGGATGGGAGAACACTGAAGCTTTCTTT.

The table lists this clonotype with a few counts. The chain uses TRBV3-1 and TRBJ2-3, with D perhaps TRBD2 (6 bases). The CDR3 runs 16 residues. Germline CDR1 and CDR2: LGHDT and YNNKEL (reference sequence). V was pared by 3 bases and J by 2 bases, with 15 bases between. The CDR3 nucleotides are TGTGCCAGCAGCCAGGGGGTAGCGGAGACCACAGATACGCAGTATTTT. It yields the protein CASSQGVAETTDTQYF.

This clonotype occurred many times. The V gene is TRBV28, the J gene TRBJ2-5; D not resolved. Germline CDR1 MDHEN, CDR2 SYDVKM. There are 16 residues in the CDR3. V was trimmed by 2 bases and J by 5 bases, leaving 18 bases between them. The chain's CDR3 is CASSLPQASATETQYF. DNA of the CDR3: TGTGCCAGCAGTTTACCTCAGGCCTCGGCGACGGAGACCCAGTACTTC.

This clonotype was recorded many times. V and J are TRBV9 and TRBJ2-2; D unclear. CDR1 is SGDLS and CDR2 is YYNGEE in the germline V gene. The CDR3 covers 15 residues. Trimming shortened V by 0 bases and J by 3 bases, and 9 bases separated the two germline ends. CDR3 amino acids: CASSVGTVDTGELFF. Written as DNA, the CDR3 is TGTGCCAGCAGCGTAGGGACGGTCGACACCGGGGAGCTGTTTTTT.

Many counts were recorded for this clonotype. The genes are TRBV3-1 and TRBJ1-5; no clear D gene. CDR3 length: 14 residues. The V gene's germline CDR1 is LGHDT and CDR2 YNNKEL (reference sequence). Trimming removed 1 base at V and 10 bases at J, with 14 bases between. Here the CDR3 reads CASSQGRETGPQHF. CDR3 nucleotide sequence: TGTGCCAGCAGCCAAGGGAGAGAGACGGGACCCCAGCATTTT.

In its sample, this clonotype was seen many times. The chain recombines TRBV11-3 with TRBJ2-3, with TRBD2 identical over 12 bases. The V segment lost 4 bases and the J segment 3 bases; nucleotides outside the gene matches: 2. Germline V gene sequence: CDR1 SGHNT, CDR2 YENEEA. This CDR3 region has 15 residues. CDR3 sequence (DNA): TGTGCCAGCAGCTCGACTAGCGGGGGAACAGATACGCAGTATTTT. Translated: CASSSTSGGTDTQYF.

In its sample, this clonotype was seen many times. This chain uses TRBV20-1 with TRBJ2-7; TRBD2 matches 7 bases. The germline CDR1 and CDR2 sequences are DFQATT and SNEGSKA (reference sequence). CDR3 length: 13 amino acids. V dropped 2 bases and J dropped 2; count of bases not matched to a gene: 3. Written as DNA, the CDR3 is TGCAGTGCTAGACCGGGAGGTACCTACGAGCAGTACTTC. Translation gives CSARPGGTYEQYF.

This clonotype has a count of ten or more. The chain joins TRBV7-3 to TRBJ2-5; D remains unclear. Trimming took off 0 bases at V and 1 base at J, with 3 bases between the two ends. CDR3 length: 13 amino acids. Per the germline V gene, CDR1 is SGHTA and CDR2 is FQGTGA. The CDR3 sequence is CASSLTIQETQYF. The CDR3 DNA sequence: TGTGCCAGCAGCTTAACGATCCAAGAGACCCAGTACTTC. The entire variable domain, with the rest obtained from reference TRBV7-3 and TRBJ2-5, is as follows: GAGVSQTPSNKVTEKGKYVELRCDPISGHTALYWYRQSLGQGPEFLIYFQGTGAADDSGLPNDRFFAVRPEGSVSTLKIQRTERGDSAVYLCASSLTIQETQYFGPGTRLLVL.

This clonotype was counted many times. The chain has TRBV29-1 and TRBJ2-7; 7 nucleotides agree with TRBD1. CDR3 length: 12 amino acids. Germline CDR1 is SQVTM and CDR2 is ANQGSEA. V shed 5 bases and J 3 bases; nucleotides not matched to a gene: 4. The CDR3 reads CSVRRQGYEQYF. DNA of the CDR3: TGCAGCGTTCGCCGACAGGGCTACGAGCAGTACTTC.

This clonotype was picked up many times. The V gene is TRBV2, the J gene TRBJ2-5; 11 bases match TRBD2. This CDR3 region has 14 residues. The V gene's germline CDR1 is SNHLY and CDR2 FYNNEI. J lost 5 bases, V lost 3 bases, and 2 bases had no gene match. The CDR3 sequence is CASSEASGRETQYF. The CDR3 DNA sequence: TGTGCCAGCAGTGAGGCTAGCGGGAGGGAGACCCAGTACTTC.

This clonotype appeared many times. The V call is TRBV5-1, the J call TRBJ2-2, with 11 positions matching TRBD1. The length of the CDR3 is 17 residues. CDR1 is SGHRS and CDR2 is YFSETQ in the germline V gene. Trimming removed 4 bases from V and 6 bases from J; junction bases left unmatched: 11. The CDR3 region is CASSDQDRGRLSGELFF. The CDR3 region has the DNA TGCGCCAGCAGCGACCAGGACAGGGGGCGTCTTTCCGGGGAGCTGTTTTTT.

This chain links TRBV5-1 with TRBJ2-1; 9 bases align to TRBD2. J gave up 8 bases and V 0 bases, and 12 bases lay outside the gene matches. Looked up from germline, CDR1 is SGHRS and CDR2 is YFSETQ. The length of the CDR3 is 17 residues. The CDR3 DNA reads TGCGCCAGCAGCTTGGTGCCGGGACTAGCCGGCTCCGATGAGCAGTTCTTC. Residues: CASSLVPGLAGSDEQFF.

The V call is TRBV4-1, the J call TRBJ2-7, with D tentatively TRBD1 or TRBD2 (5 bases each). The CDR3 runs to 14 residues. The V and J ends lost 1 base and 4 bases respectively, with 11 bases between them. Germline V lookup: CDR1 MGHRA, CDR2 YSYEKL. The CDR3 loop is CASSQAGGDYEQYF. The CDR3 nucleotides are TGCGCCAGCAGCCAAGCTGGGGGTGATTACGAGCAGTACTTC.

The chain recombines TRBV20-1 with TRBJ2-7, with TRBD1 as a possible D gene (6 bases). The CDR3 sequence is 10 residues long. Trimming stripped 6 bases from V and 7 bases from J, with 10 bases between. Germline V gene sequence: CDR1 DFQATT, CDR2 SNEGSKA (reference sequence). The CDR3 DNA reads as TGCAGTGCCCAGCAGGGGGAGCAGTACTTC. This codes for CSAQQGEQYF.

Many counts were recorded for this clonotype. The rearrangement links TRBV10-3 to TRBJ2-7, with D perhaps being TRBD1 or TRBD2 (6 bases each). This CDR3 is built from 14 residues. From germline, CDR1 is ENHRY and CDR2 SYGVKD. V dropped 6 bases and J dropped 0 bases, with 12 bases sitting between them. CDR3: CAISLGGSSYEQYF. The CDR3 bases are TGTGCCATCAGCCTAGGGGGGAGCTCCTACGAGCAGTACTTC.

This clonotype has at least ten counts. CDR3 nucleotides: TGTGCCAGCAGACCCACAGGGGGCGGCACTGAAGCTTTCTTT. Amino acid sequence: CASRPTGGGTEAFF. This chain uses TRBV3-1 with TRBJ1-1, with TRBD1 matching over 9 bases. The V gene end was trimmed by 6 bases and the J gene end by 4 bases; junction bases not matched to a gene: 6. Germline CDR1 reads LGHDT; CDR2 reads YNNKEL (reference sequence). The CDR3 covers 14 residues.

Turning to this clonotype: Since a much larger clone is just one base distant, this may be a read error. The gene calls are TRBV10-3 and TRBJ2-5, with 8 bases lining up with TRBD1. The trim removed 0 bases at V and 5 bases at J, leaving 5 bases unmatched. The CDR3 runs to 15 residues. CDR1 and CDR2 (germline): ENHRY, SYGVKD. The CDR3 nucleotides are TGTGCCATCAGTGAGTCGGCAGGGGGCATGGAGACCCAGTACTTC. It yields the protein CAISESAGGMETQYF.

This clonotype showed up just once. The chain is built from TRBV7-3 and TRBJ2-3; D unresolved. Per the germline V gene, CDR1 is SGHTA and CDR2 is FQGTGA. This CDR3 is 15 amino acids long. Trimming shortened V by 1 base and J by 2 bases, and 10 bases separated the two germline ends. CDR3 sequence: CASSLNVGNTDTQYF. Here the CDR3 DNA reads TGTGCCAGCAGCTTAAATGTAGGGAACACAGATACGCAGTATTTT. Supplemented by reference TRBV7-3 and TRBJ2-3, the full variable domain reads GAGVSQTPSNKVTEKGKYVELRCDPISGHTALYWYRQSLGQGPEFLIYFQGTGAADDSGLPNDRFFAVRPEGSVSTLKIQRTERGDSAVYLCASSLNVGNTDTQYFGPGTRLTVL.

There are many counts of this clonotype. The genes are TRBV7-8 and TRBJ1-2; a possible D gene is TRBD1 (5 bases). Looked up from germline, CDR1 is SGHVS and CDR2 is FQNEAQ. This CDR3 is 13 amino acids long. V was clipped by 7 bases and J by 3 bases, with 12 bases between them. The DNA for the CDR3 is TGTGCCAGCAACGGGGGACTTGACTATGGCTACACCTTC. It encodes CASNGGLDYGYTF.

This clonotype showed up many times. V and J are TRBV28 and TRBJ2-3, with a weak D call TRBD2 (5 bases). The CDR3 totals 13 residues. CDR1 MDHEN and CDR2 SYDVKM come from the germline V gene. The V end lost 5 bases, the J end lost 5 bases, and 11 bases lay between the germline ends. CDR3: CASSGETQDTQYF. The CDR3 bases are TGTGCCAGCAGTGGGGAGACTCAAGATACGCAGTATTTT.